The entry below gives a single T cell receptor beta chain sequence along with its context. What it binds is not known. This sample was taken from a study of OX40 agonist ivuxolimab in advanced cancers. Findings of the study overall: Among the nonresponders, some also had low normalized T-cell clonal expansion.

TCRdb's copy holds only in-frame clones and misses some; the assay was immunoSEQ multiplex PCR. The table lists about 60,000 clones, around four fifths of them singletons, with 2.5% in the top ten. This CDR3 is built from 14 residues. Trimming left V 0 bases short and J 6 bases short, with 12 bases between. The germline CDR1 and CDR2 sequences are LGHNA and YNFKEQ. The rearrangement links TRBV4-2 to TRBJ2-7; D might be TRBD2 (6 bases). The receptor's source is an adult with an advanced solid tumor such as melanoma, head and neck, liver or kidney cancer. Material: CD4+ or CD8+ T cells sorted from blood, obtained in a trial of the OX40 agonist ivuxolimab. The CDR3 DNA reads as TGTGCCAGCAGCCAAGATGCGGGACCCTCCGAGCAGTACTTC. Translation gives CASSQDAGPSEQYF.